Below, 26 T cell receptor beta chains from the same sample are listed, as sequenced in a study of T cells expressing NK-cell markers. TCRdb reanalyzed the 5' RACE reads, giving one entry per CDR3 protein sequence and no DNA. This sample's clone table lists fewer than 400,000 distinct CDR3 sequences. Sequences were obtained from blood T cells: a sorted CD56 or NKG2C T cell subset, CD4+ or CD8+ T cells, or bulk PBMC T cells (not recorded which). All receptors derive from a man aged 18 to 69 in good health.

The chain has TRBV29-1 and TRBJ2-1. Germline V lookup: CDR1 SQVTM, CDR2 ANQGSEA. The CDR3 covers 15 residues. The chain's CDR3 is CSVGGTVNAVGEQFF.

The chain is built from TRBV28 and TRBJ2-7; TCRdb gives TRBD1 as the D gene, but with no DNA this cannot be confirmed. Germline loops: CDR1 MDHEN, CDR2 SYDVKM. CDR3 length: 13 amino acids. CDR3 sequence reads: CASSFPGAYEQYF.

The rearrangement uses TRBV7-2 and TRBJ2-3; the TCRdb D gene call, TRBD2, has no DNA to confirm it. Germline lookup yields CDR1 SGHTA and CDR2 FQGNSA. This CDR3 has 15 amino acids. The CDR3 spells CASYLRLAGGDTQYF.

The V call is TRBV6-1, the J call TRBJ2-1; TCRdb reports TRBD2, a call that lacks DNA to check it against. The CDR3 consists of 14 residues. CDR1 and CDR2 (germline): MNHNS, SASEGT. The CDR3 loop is CASVASGGRNEQFF.

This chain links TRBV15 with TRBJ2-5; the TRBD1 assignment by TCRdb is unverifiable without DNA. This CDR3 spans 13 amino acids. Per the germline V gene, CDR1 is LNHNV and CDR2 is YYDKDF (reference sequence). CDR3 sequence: CATSVRERETQYF.

This chain's CDR3 is CASSRQSGNTIYF. The chain combines TRBV7-6 with TRBJ1-3. The germline V gene encodes CDR1 SGHVS and CDR2 FNYEAQ. CDR3 length equals 13 residues.

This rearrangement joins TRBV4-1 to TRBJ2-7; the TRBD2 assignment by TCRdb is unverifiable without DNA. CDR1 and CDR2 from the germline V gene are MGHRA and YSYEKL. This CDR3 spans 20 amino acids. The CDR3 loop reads CASSQKGPGLAGGSSYEQYF.

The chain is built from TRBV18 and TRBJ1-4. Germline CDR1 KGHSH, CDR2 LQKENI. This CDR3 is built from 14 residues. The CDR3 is CASSPGLTNEKLFF.

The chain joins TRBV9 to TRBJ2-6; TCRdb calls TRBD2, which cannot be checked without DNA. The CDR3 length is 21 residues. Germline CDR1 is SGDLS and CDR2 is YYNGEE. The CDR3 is CASSVRGRRTSGGSGANVLTF.

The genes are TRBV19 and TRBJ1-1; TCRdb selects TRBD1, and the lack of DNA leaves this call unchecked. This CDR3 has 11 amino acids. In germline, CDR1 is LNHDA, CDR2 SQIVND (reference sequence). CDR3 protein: CASRGNMVSFF.

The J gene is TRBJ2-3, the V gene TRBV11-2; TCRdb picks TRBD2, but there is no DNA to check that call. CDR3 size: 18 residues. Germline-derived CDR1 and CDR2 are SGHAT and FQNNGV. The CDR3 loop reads CASSLDEASGGNGDTQYF.

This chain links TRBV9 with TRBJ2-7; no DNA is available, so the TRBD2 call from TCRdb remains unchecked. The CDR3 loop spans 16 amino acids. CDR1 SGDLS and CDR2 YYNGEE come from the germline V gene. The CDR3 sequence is CASSGLGSSSFYEQYF.

The CDR3 is CASSFASGGTGELFF. This chain joins TRBV12-3 or TRBV12-4 and TRBJ2-2; without DNA, the TCRdb call of TRBD2 cannot be checked. The CDR3 runs 15 residues.

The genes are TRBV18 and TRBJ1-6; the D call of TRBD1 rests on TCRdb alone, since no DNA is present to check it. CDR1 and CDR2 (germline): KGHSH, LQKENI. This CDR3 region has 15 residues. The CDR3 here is CASSPTGALNSPLHF.

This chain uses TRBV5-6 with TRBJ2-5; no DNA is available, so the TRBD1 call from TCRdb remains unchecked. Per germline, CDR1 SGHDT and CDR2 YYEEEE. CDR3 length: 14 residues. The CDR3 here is CASSSQGFQETQYF. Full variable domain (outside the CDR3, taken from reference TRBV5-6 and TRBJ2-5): DAGVTQSPTHLIKTRGQQVTLRCSPKSGHDTVSWYQQALGQGPQFIFQYYEEEERQRGNFPDRFSGHQFPNYSSELNVNALLLGDSALYLCASSSQGFQETQYFGPGTRLLVL.

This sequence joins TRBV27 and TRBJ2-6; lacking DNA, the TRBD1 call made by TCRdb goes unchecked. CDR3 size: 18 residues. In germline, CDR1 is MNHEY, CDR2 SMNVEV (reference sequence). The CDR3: CASSLKGAPFSGANVLTF.

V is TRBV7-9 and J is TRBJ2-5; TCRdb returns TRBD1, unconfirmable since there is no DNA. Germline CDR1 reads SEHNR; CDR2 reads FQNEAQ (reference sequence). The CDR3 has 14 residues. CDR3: CASSLQGFSETQYF. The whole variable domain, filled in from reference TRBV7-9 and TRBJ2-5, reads DTGVSQNPRHKITKRGQNVTFRCDPISEHNRLYWYRQTLGQGPEFLTYFQNEAQLEKSRLLSDRFSAERPKGSFSTLEIQRTEQGDSAMYLCASSLQGFSETQYFGPGTRLLVL.

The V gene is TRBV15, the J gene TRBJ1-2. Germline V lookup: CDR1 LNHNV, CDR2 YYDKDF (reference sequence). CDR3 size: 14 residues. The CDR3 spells CATSRDFAGNGYTF.

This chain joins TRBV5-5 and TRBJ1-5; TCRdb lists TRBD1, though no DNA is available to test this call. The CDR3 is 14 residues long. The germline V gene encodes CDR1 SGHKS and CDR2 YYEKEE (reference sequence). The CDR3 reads CASSPDAGSKTQHF. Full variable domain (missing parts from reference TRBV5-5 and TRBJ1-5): DAGVTQSPTHLIKTRGQQVTLRCSPISGHKSVSWYQQVLGQGPQFIFQYYEKEERGRGNFPDRFSARQFPNYSSELNVNALLLGDSALYLCASSPDAGSKTQHFGDGTRLSIL.

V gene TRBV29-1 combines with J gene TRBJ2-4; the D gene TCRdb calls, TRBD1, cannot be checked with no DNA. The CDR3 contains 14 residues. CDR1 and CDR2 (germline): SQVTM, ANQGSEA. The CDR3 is CSVGRDRDENIQYF.

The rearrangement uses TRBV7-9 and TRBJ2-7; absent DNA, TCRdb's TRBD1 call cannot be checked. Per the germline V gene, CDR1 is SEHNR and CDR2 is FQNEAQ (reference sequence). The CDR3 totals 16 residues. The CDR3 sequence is CASSKTPGGPSYEQYF. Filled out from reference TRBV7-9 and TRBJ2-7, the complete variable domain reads DTGVSQNPRHKITKRGQNVTFRCDPISEHNRLYWYRQTLGQGPEFLTYFQNEAQLEKSRLLSDRFSAERPKGSFSTLEIQRTEQGDSAMYLCASSKTPGGPSYEQYFGPGTRLTVT.

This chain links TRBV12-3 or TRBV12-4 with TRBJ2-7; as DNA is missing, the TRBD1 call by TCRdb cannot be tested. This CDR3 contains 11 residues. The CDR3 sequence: CASPPLREWYF.

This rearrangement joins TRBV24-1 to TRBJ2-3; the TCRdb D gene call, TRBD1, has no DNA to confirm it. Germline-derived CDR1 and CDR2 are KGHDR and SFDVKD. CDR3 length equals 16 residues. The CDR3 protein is CATSAGAFGNTDTQYF.

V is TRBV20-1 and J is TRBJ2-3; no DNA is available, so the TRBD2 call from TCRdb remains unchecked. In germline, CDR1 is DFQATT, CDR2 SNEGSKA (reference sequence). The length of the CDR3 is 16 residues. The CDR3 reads CSATSFGLAGDSTQYF.

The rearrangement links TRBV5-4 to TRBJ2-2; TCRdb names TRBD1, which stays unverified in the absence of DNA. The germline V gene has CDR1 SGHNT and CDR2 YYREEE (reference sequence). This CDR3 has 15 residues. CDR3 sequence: CASSLVDGATGELFF.

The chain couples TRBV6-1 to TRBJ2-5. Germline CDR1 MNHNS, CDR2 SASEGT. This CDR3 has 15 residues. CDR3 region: CASSEARTNVGTQYF.